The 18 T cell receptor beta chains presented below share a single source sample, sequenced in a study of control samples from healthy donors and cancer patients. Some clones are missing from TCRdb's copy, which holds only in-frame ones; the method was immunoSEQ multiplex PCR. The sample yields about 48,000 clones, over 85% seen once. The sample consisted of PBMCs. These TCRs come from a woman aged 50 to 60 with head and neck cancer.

CDR3 in amino acids: CARSLGLGGNQPQHF. CDR3 bases: TGTGCCAGAAGCTTGGGACTGGGAGGCAATCAGCCCCAGCATTTT. V and J are TRBV5-3 and TRBJ1-5; D gene unclear. TRBV5-3 carries the ORF label, with uncertain function. Trimming removed 0 bases at V and 2 bases at J, with 9 bases between. The CDR3 contains 15 residues.

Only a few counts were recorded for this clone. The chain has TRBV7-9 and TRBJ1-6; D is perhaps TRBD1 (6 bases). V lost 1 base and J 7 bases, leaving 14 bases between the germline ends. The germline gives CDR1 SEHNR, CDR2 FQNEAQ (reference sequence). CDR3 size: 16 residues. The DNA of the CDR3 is TGTGCCAGCAGCTTAGGGGGGCCCGGCTCCAATTCACCCCTCCACTTT. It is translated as CASSLGGPGSNSPLHF.

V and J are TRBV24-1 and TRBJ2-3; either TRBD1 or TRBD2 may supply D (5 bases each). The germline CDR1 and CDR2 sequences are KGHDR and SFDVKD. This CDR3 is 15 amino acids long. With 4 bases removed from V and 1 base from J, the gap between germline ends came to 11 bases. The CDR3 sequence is CATSERGAGTDTQYF. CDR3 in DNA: TGTGCCACCAGTGAGCGAGGGGCTGGCACAGATACGCAGTATTTT.

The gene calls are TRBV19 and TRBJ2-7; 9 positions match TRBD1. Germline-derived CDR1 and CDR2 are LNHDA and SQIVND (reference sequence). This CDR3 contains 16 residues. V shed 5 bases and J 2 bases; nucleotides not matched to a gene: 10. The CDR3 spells CASSPNPGQGTYEQYF. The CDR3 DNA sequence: TGTGCCAGTAGTCCTAATCCGGGACAGGGTACCTACGAGCAGTACTTC.

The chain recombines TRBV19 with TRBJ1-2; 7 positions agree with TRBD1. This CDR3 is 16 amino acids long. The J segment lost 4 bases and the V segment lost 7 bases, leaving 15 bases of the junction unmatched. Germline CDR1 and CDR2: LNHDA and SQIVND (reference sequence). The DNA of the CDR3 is TGTGCCAGTACCCCCTCAGGGGGGACGGGGTTCTATGGCTACACCTTC. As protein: CASTPSGGTGFYGYTF.

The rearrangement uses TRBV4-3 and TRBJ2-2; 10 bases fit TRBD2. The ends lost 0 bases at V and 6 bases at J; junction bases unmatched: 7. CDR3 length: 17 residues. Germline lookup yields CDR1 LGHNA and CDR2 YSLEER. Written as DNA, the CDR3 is TGCGCCAGCAGCCAAGAGCCTAGCGGGAGAATCCCCGGGGAGCTGTTTTTT. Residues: CASSQEPSGRIPGELFF.

The CDR3 loop is CASSLGDGSSYEQYF. CDR3 nucleotides: TGCGCCAGCAGCTTAGGGGACGGGAGCTCCTACGAGCAGTACTTC. This chain connects TRBV5-1 to TRBJ2-7; D is perhaps TRBD2 (6 bases). Germline lookup yields CDR1 SGHRS and CDR2 YFSETQ. The V end was cut by 2 bases, the J end by 0 bases, with 12 bases between. The CDR3 totals 15 residues.

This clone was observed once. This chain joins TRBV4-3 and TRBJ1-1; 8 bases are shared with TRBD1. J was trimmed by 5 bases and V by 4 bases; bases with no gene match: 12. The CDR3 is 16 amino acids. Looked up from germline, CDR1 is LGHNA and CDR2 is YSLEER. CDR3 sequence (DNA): TGCGCCAGCAGCCTTTTTACTCAGGGGGCCGGAACTGAAGCTTTCTTT. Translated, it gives CASSLFTQGAGTEAFF.

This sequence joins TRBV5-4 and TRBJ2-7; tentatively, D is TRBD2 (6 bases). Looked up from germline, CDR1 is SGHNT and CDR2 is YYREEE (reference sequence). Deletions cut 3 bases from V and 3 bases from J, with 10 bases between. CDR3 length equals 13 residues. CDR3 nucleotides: TGTGCCAGCAGCTGGGGACTCTTCTACGAGCAGTACTTC. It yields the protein CASSWGLFYEQYF.

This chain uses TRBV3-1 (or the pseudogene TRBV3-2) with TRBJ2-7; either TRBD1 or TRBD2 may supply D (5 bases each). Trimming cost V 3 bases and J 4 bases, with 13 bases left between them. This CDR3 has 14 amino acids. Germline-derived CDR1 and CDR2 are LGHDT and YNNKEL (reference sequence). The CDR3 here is CASSQAGTVYEQYF. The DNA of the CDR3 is TGTGCCAGCAGCCAGGCCGGGACCGTGTACGAGCAGTACTTC.

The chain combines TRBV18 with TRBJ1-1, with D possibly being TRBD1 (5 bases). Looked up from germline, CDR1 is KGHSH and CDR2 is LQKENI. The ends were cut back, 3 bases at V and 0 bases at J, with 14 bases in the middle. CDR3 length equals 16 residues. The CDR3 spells CASSPGGVLMNTEAFF. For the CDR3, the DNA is TGTGCCAGCTCACCGGGGGGGGTTCTGATGAACACTGAAGCTTTCTTT.

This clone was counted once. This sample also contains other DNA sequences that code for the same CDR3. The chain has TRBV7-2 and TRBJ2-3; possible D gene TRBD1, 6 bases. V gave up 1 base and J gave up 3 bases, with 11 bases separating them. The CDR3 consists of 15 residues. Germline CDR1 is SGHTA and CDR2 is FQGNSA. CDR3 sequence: CASSLGGQGTDTQYF. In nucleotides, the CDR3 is TGTGCCAGCAGCTTAGGGGGGCAGGGAACAGATACGCAGTATTTT.

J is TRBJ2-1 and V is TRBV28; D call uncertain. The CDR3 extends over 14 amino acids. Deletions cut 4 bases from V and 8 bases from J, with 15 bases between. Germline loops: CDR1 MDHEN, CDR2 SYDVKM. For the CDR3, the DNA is TGTGCCAGCAGTTCTATGCAAGGCGTCTATGAGCAGTTCTTC. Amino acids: CASSSMQGVYEQFF. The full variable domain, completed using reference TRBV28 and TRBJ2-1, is DVKVTQSSRYLVKRTGEKVFLECVQDMDHENMFWYRQDPGLGLRLIYFSYDVKMKEKGDIPEGYSVSREKKERFSLILESASTNQTSMYLCASSSMQGVYEQFFGPGTRLTVL.

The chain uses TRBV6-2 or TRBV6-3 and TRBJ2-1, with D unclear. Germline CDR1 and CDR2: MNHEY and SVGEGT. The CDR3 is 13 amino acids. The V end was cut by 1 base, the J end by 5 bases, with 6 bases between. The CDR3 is CASSYLTHNEQFF. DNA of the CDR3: TGTGCCAGCAGTTACTTGACGCACAATGAGCAGTTCTTC.

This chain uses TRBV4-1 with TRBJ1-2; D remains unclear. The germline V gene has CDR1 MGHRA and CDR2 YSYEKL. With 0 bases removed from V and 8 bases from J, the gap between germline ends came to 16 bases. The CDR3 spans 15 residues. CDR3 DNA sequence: TGCGCCAGCAGCCAAGATAACCTCCTTCAGAGGGGCTACACCTTC. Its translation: CASSQDNLLQRGYTF.

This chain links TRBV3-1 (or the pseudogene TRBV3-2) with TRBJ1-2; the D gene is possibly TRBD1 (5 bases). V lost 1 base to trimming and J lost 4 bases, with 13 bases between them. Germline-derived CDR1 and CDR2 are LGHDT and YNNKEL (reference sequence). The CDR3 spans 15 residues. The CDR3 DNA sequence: TGTGCCAGCAGCCAAGGCCAGGGAGACGGCTATGGCTACACCTTC. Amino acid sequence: CASSQGQGDGYGYTF.

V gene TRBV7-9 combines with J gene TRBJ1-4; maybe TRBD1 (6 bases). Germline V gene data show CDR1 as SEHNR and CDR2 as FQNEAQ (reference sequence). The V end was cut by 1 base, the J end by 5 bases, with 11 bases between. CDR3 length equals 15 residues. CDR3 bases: TGTGCCAGCAGCTTAGACAGGGTTGGGAATGAAAAACTGTTTTTT. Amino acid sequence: CASSLDRVGNEKLFF.

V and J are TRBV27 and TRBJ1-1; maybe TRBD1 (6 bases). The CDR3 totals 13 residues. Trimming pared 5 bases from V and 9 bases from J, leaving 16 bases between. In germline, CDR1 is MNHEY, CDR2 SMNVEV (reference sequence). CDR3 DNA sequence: TGTGCCAGCAGTACCCATCAACAGGGACAAGCTTTCTTT. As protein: CASSTHQQGQAFF.